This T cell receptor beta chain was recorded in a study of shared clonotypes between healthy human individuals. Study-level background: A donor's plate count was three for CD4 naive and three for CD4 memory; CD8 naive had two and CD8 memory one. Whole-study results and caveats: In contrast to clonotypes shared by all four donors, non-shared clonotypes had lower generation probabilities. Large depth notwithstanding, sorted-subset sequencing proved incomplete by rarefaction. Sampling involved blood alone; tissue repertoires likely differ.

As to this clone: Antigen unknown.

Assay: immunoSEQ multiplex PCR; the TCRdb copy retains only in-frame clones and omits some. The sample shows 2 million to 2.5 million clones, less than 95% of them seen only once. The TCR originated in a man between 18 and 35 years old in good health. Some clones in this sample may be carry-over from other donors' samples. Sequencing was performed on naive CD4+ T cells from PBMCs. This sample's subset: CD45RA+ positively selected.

The CDR3: CASSLTPGPPGDTQYF. The CDR3 coding sequence is TGTGCCAGCAGCTTAACCCCGGGGCCGCCGGGAGATACGCAGTATTTT. The chain links TRBV7-3 to TRBJ2-3; D possibly uses TRBD1 or TRBD2 (5 bases each). There are 16 residues in the CDR3. Trimming shortened V by 0 bases and J by 5 bases, and 15 bases separated the two germline ends. Germline assignment: CDR1 SGHTA and CDR2 FQGTGA.